The rows below give T cell receptor beta chains drawn from one sample of a study of STAT5B mutations in CD4+ large granular lymphocyte leukemia. Repertoires were generated with immunoSEQ multiplex PCR, while TCRdb's copy carries only in-frame clones and drops some. The table shows 25,000 to 35,000 clones, with 70% to 80% occurring only once. The sample consisted of CD4+ T cells from blood buffy coats. These receptors all come from a human donor in good health. Both conserved end residues are part of each CDR3. Each record gives: clone size, D gene, V gene, J gene, CDR3 protein, CDR3 DNA. A D gene is named only where the DNA matches it firmly. Size tells how often a clone was seen (once, few, many) or the class of an expanded clone, and some rows leave it out.

clone size: -
D gene: TRBD1
V gene: TRBV10-2
J gene: TRBJ2-7
CDR3 protein: CASSEGTGGIGVSYEQYF
CDR3 DNA: TGCGCCAGCAGTGAGGGAACAGGGGGCATAGGTGTATCCTACGAGCAGTACTTC

clone size: few
D gene: -
V gene: TRBV18
J gene: TRBJ1-1
CDR3 protein: CASSPLLGGNTEAFF
CDR3 DNA: TGTGCCAGCTCACCATTGCTGGGTGGGAACACTGAAGCTTTCTTT

clone size: -
D gene: -
V gene: TRBV18
J gene: TRBJ2-3
CDR3 protein: CASSPTGTSTDTQYF
CDR3 DNA: TGTGCCAGCTCACCGACGGGCACTAGCACAGATACGCAGTATTTT

clone size: -
D gene: -
V gene: TRBV10-3
J gene: TRBJ1-4
CDR3 protein: CAISESNQLNEKLFF
CDR3 DNA: TGTGCCATCAGTGAGTCGAACCAGCTCAATGAAAAACTGTTTTTT

clone size: -
D gene: TRBD1
V gene: TRBV18
J gene: TRBJ1-4
CDR3 protein: CASSYTAGGETNEKLFF
CDR3 DNA: TGTGCCAGCTCATACACCGCAGGGGGCGAAACTAATGAAAAACTGTTTTTT

clone size: -
D gene: -
V gene: TRBV10-2
J gene: TRBJ2-2
CDR3 protein: CASRGGVTNTGELFF
CDR3 DNA: TGCGCCAGCAGAGGGGGGGTTACGAACACCGGGGAGCTGTTTTTT

clone size: few
D gene: -
V gene: TRBV29-1
J gene: TRBJ1-1
CDR3 protein: CSVAGSTEAFF
CDR3 DNA: TGCAGCGTTGCAGGGTCCACTGAAGCTTTCTTT

clone size: -
D gene: TRBD1
V gene: TRBV28
J gene: TRBJ2-2
CDR3 protein: CASSLGDRGTGELFF
CDR3 DNA: TGTGCCAGCAGTTTGGGGGACAGGGGCACCGGGGAGCTGTTTTTT

clone size: -
D gene: -
V gene: TRBV30
J gene: TRBJ1-3
CDR3 protein: CASRGAWDTIYF
CDR3 DNA: TGTGCCTCTCGCGGTGCCTGGGACACCATATACTTT

clone size: few
D gene: -
V gene: TRBV10-1
J gene: TRBJ1-6
CDR3 protein: CASSGRENYNSPLHF
CDR3 DNA: TGCGCCAGCAGCGGCAGGGAGAACTATAATTCACCCCTCCACTTT

clone size: -
D gene: -
V gene: TRBV6-6
J gene: TRBJ1-2
CDR3 protein: CASRTGNYGYTF
CDR3 DNA: TGTGCCAGCAGGACGGGAAACTATGGCTACACCTTC

clone size: -
D gene: TRBD1
V gene: TRBV6-1
J gene: TRBJ2-7
CDR3 protein: CASHLGQGPYEQYF
CDR3 DNA: TGTGCCAGCCACTTGGGACAGGGCCCCTACGAGCAGTACTTC

clone size: -
D gene: TRBD2
V gene: TRBV27
J gene: TRBJ2-7
CDR3 protein: CASSAGKAGAVYEQYF
CDR3 DNA: TGTGCCAGCAGTGCCGGGAAAGCGGGGGCGGTATACGAGCAGTACTTC

clone size: -
D gene: TRBD1
V gene: TRBV6-1
J gene: TRBJ2-7
CDR3 protein: CASSDDRESPYEQYF
CDR3 DNA: TGTGCCAGCAGTGACGACAGGGAGTCACCCTACGAGCAGTACTTC

clone size: -
D gene: TRBD1
V gene: TRBV13
J gene: TRBJ1-3
CDR3 protein: CASSSRTGPIPGNTIYF
CDR3 DNA: TGTGCCAGCAGCTCAAGGACAGGGCCGATCCCTGGAAACACCATATATTTT

clone size: -
D gene: -
V gene: TRBV7-9
J gene: TRBJ1-6
CDR3 protein: CASSSQGPLSSYNSPLHF
CDR3 DNA: TGTGCCAGCAGCTCACAGGGACCGTTAAGCTCCTATAATTCACCCCTCCACTTT

clone size: -
D gene: TRBD1
V gene: TRBV7-6
J gene: TRBJ1-3
CDR3 protein: CASSLAGGSLSGNTIYF
CDR3 DNA: TGTGCCAGCAGCTTAGCAGGGGGCTCCCTCTCTGGAAACACCATATATTTT

clone size: -
D gene: -
V gene: TRBV28
J gene: TRBJ2-2
CDR3 protein: CASSRYEGQNTGELFF
CDR3 DNA: TGTGCCAGCAGTCGCTACGAGGGTCAGAACACCGGGGAGCTGTTTTTT

clone size: few
D gene: -
V gene: TRBV9
J gene: TRBJ1-4
CDR3 protein: CASSVTDQRGKLFF
CDR3 DNA: TGTGCCAGCAGCGTGACAGACCAAAGGGGAAAACTGTTTTTT

clone size: -
D gene: TRBD2
V gene: TRBV9
J gene: TRBJ2-5
CDR3 protein: CASSLLAGGVETQYF
CDR3 DNA: TGTGCCAGCAGCCTACTAGCGGGGGGGGTGGAGACCCAGTACTTC

clone size: -
D gene: TRBD1
V gene: TRBV6-1
J gene: TRBJ1-2
CDR3 protein: CASSRTGGNYGYTF
CDR3 DNA: TGTGCCAGCAGTAGAACAGGGGGAAACTATGGCTACACCTTC

clone size: -
D gene: TRBD1
V gene: TRBV6-5
J gene: TRBJ1-5
CDR3 protein: CASGTGSFNQPQHF
CDR3 DNA: TGTGCCAGCGGGACAGGTTCGTTCAATCAGCCCCAGCATTTT

clone size: -
D gene: -
V gene: TRBV4-1
J gene: TRBJ2-7
CDR3 protein: CASSQYIGGEQYF
CDR3 DNA: TGCGCCAGCAGCCAGTACATCGGGGGAGAGCAGTACTTC

clone size: -
D gene: -
V gene: TRBV2
J gene: TRBJ1-2
CDR3 protein: CASSGGDKSRGGYTF
CDR3 DNA: TGTGCCAGCAGTGGGGGAGACAAGTCACGCGGTGGCTACACCTTC

clone size: -
D gene: TRBD2
V gene: TRBV19
J gene: TRBJ2-3
CDR3 protein: CATGLASDTQYF
CDR3 DNA: TGTGCCACGGGACTAGCGTCAGATACGCAGTATTTT

clone size: -
D gene: -
V gene: TRBV20-1
J gene: TRBJ1-5
CDR3 protein: CSANQPQHF
CDR3 DNA: TGCAGTGCAAATCAGCCCCAGCATTTT

clone size: -
D gene: -
V gene: TRBV25-1
J gene: TRBJ1-6
CDR3 protein: CASSVGRTANSPLHF
CDR3 DNA: TGTGCCAGCAGTGTCGGCCGGACCGCTAATTCACCCCTCCACTTT

clone size: few
D gene: TRBD1
V gene: TRBV29-1
J gene: TRBJ1-5
CDR3 protein: CSVGWTGDRNQPQHF
CDR3 DNA: TGCAGCGTTGGTTGGACAGGGGATCGCAATCAGCCCCAGCATTTT

clone size: -
D gene: -
V gene: TRBV10-1
J gene: TRBJ2-1
CDR3 protein: CASSEISLAEYNEQFF
CDR3 DNA: TGCGCCAGCAGTGAGATTAGCCTAGCAGAGTACAATGAGCAGTTCTTC

clone size: -
D gene: -
V gene: TRBV19
J gene: TRBJ2-4
CDR3 protein: CASSPQGRDIQYF
CDR3 DNA: TGTGCCAGTAGTCCGCAGGGGAGGGACATTCAGTACTTC

clone size: -
D gene: -
V gene: TRBV30
J gene: TRBJ2-7
CDR3 protein: CAWSRSRVTYEQYF
CDR3 DNA: TGTGCCTGGAGCCGAAGCAGGGTAACCTACGAGCAGTACTTC

clone size: once
D gene: -
V gene: TRBV14
J gene: TRBJ2-1
CDR3 protein: CASSSGMGYNEQFF
CDR3 DNA: TGTGCCAGCAGCTCTGGTATGGGATACAATGAGCAGTTCTTC

clone size: -
D gene: -
V gene: TRBV6-5
J gene: TRBJ2-1
CDR3 protein: CASSSPWGGARNEQFF
CDR3 DNA: TGTGCCAGCAGTTCCCCTTGGGGGGGGGCTCGGAATGAGCAGTTCTTC

clone size: -
D gene: -
V gene: TRBV2
J gene: TRBJ2-1
CDR3 protein: CASRWDIDYNEQFF
CDR3 DNA: TGTGCCAGCAGGTGGGACATAGACTACAATGAGCAGTTCTTC

clone size: -
D gene: TRBD2
V gene: TRBV7-2
J gene: TRBJ2-1
CDR3 protein: CASSSSGGASYNEQFF
CDR3 DNA: TGTGCCAGCAGCTCTAGCGGGGGGGCCAGCTACAATGAGCAGTTCTTC

clone size: -
D gene: -
V gene: TRBV5-6
J gene: TRBJ2-7
CDR3 protein: CASSLKIRTDSYEQYF
CDR3 DNA: TGTGCCAGCAGCTTGAAGATCCGGACAGACTCCTACGAGCAGTACTTC

clone size: -
D gene: -
V gene: TRBV11-2
J gene: TRBJ2-7
CDR3 protein: CASRPERAAGAEQYF
CDR3 DNA: TGTGCCAGCAGACCCGAGCGAGCAGCAGGGGCGGAGCAGTACTTC

clone size: -
D gene: -
V gene: TRBV30
J gene: TRBJ2-1
CDR3 protein: CAWNAGSGSYNEQFF
CDR3 DNA: TGTGCCTGGAATGCAGGTTCCGGCAGCTACAATGAGCAGTTCTTC

clone size: -
D gene: -
V gene: TRBV18
J gene: TRBJ1-4
CDR3 protein: CASSPSNEKLFF
CDR3 DNA: TGTGCCAGCTCACCATCTAATGAAAAACTGTTTTTT

clone size: -
D gene: -
V gene: TRBV6-6
J gene: TRBJ1-6
CDR3 protein: CASTPRAGTNSPLHF
CDR3 DNA: TGTGCCAGCACCCCGAGGGCAGGGACTAATTCACCCCTCCACTTT

clone size: -
D gene: -
V gene: TRBV6-5
J gene: TRBJ2-7
CDR3 protein: CASSTRGSYEQYF
CDR3 DNA: TGTGCCAGCAGTACCAGGGGCTCCTACGAGCAGTACTTC

clone size: -
D gene: TRBD1
V gene: TRBV6-5
J gene: TRBJ1-6
CDR3 protein: CASSRSTGSGSPLHF
CDR3 DNA: TGTGCCAGCAGTAGATCGACAGGGTCAGGCTCACCCCTCCACTTT

clone size: -
D gene: TRBD1
V gene: TRBV25-1
J gene: TRBJ2-7
CDR3 protein: CASKSQGYEQYF
CDR3 DNA: TGTGCCAGCAAATCACAGGGGTACGAGCAGTACTTC

clone size: few
D gene: -
V gene: TRBV5-8
J gene: TRBJ1-2
CDR3 protein: CASSLATGILKGYTF
CDR3 DNA: TGTGCCAGCAGCTTGGCCACGGGGATTCTGAAGGGCTACACCTTC

clone size: -
D gene: -
V gene: TRBV9
J gene: TRBJ2-7
CDR3 protein: CASSVGATAPYEQYF
CDR3 DNA: TGTGCCAGCAGCGTAGGGGCGACCGCGCCTTACGAGCAGTACTTC

clone size: -
D gene: -
V gene: TRBV10-3
J gene: TRBJ1-1
CDR3 protein: CAISETRTANTEAFF
CDR3 DNA: TGTGCCATCAGTGAGACCAGGACAGCGAACACTGAAGCTTTCTTT

clone size: -
D gene: -
V gene: TRBV7-9
J gene: TRBJ1-1
CDR3 protein: CASSLGGRLNTEAFF
CDR3 DNA: TGTGCCAGCAGCTTAGGGGGACGGCTGAACACTGAAGCTTTCTTT

clone size: -
D gene: -
V gene: TRBV7-2
J gene: TRBJ2-7
CDR3 protein: CASSRRDEQYF
CDR3 DNA: TGTGCCAGCAGCCGACGGGACGAGCAGTACTTC

clone size: -
D gene: TRBD1
V gene: TRBV12-5
J gene: TRBJ2-3
CDR3 protein: CASGYNTGGHTDTQYF
CDR3 DNA: TGTGCTAGTGGTTACAACACAGGGGGACACACAGATACGCAGTATTTT

clone size: -
D gene: -
V gene: TRBV6-6
J gene: TRBJ1-1
CDR3 protein: CASTQLQSNTEAFF
CDR3 DNA: TGTGCCAGCACCCAGTTACAATCGAACACTGAAGCTTTCTTT

clone size: -
D gene: TRBD1
V gene: TRBV28
J gene: TRBJ1-1
CDR3 protein: CASSKLGTGGDAFF
CDR3 DNA: TGTGCCAGCAGCAAACTCGGGACAGGGGGAGACGCTTTCTTT

clone size: -
D gene: -
V gene: TRBV5-1
J gene: TRBJ2-3
CDR3 protein: CATSLGDLTYTQYF
CDR3 DNA: TGCGCCACCTCCCTGGGGGATCTAACCTATACGCAGTATTTT

clone size: -
D gene: -
V gene: TRBV15
J gene: TRBJ1-4
CDR3 protein: CATSRGGGNEKLFF
CDR3 DNA: TGTGCCACCAGCAGGGGCGGAGGTAATGAAAAACTGTTTTTT

clone size: -
D gene: -
V gene: TRBV29-1
J gene: TRBJ1-4
CDR3 protein: CSVESGPGEKLFF
CDR3 DNA: TGCAGCGTTGAATCGGGGCCAGGTGAAAAACTGTTTTTT

clone size: few
D gene: -
V gene: TRBV1
J gene: TRBJ2-1
CDR3 protein: CTSSKTGAISYNEQFF
CDR3 DNA: TGCACCAGCAGCAAGACCGGGGCGATTTCCTACAATGAGCAGTTCTTC

clone size: -
D gene: -
V gene: TRBV28
J gene: TRBJ1-5
CDR3 protein: CASNLQGQPQHF
CDR3 DNA: TGTGCCAGCAACCTCCAGGGTCAGCCCCAGCATTTT

clone size: -
D gene: -
V gene: TRBV6-1
J gene: TRBJ1-5
CDR3 protein: CASSEGRTTRNQPQHF
CDR3 DNA: TGTGCCAGCAGTGAAGGCCGGACGACACGGAATCAGCCCCAGCATTTT

clone size: -
D gene: -
V gene: TRBV7-9
J gene: TRBJ2-1
CDR3 protein: CASTFLGGNEQFF
CDR3 DNA: TGTGCCAGCACCTTTCTGGGTGGCAATGAGCAGTTCTTC

clone size: few
D gene: -
V gene: TRBV11-2
J gene: TRBJ1-1
CDR3 protein: CASSLARVSTEAFF
CDR3 DNA: TGTGCCAGCAGCTTAGCCAGGGTTAGCACTGAAGCTTTCTTT

clone size: -
D gene: -
V gene: TRBV19
J gene: TRBJ1-5
CDR3 protein: CASSITGPQPQHF
CDR3 DNA: TGTGCCAGTAGTATAACAGGGCCTCAGCCCCAGCATTTT